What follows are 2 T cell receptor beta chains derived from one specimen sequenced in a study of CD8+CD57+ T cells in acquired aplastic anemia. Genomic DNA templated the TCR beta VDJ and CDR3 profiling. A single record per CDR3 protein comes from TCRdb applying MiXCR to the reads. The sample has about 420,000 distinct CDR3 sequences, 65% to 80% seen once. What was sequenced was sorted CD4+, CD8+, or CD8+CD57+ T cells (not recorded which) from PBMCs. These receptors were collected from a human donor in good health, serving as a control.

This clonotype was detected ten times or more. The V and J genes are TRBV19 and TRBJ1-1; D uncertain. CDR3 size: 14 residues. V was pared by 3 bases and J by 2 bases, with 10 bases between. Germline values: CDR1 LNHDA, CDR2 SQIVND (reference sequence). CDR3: CASSIGHLNTEAFF. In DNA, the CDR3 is TGTGCCAGTAGTATCGGGCATTTAAACACTGAAGCTTTCTTT.

CDR3: CASSLGARADPNQPQHF. DNA for the CDR3: TGTGCCAGCAGCTTAGGTGCCAGGGCGGATCCCAATCAGCCCCAGCATTTT. This chain links TRBV9 with TRBJ1-5, with D possibly being TRBD1 (5 bases). CDR1 is SGDLS and CDR2 is YYNGEE in the germline V gene. Trimming took 4 bases from V and 3 from J, leaving 20 bases between them. The CDR3 extends over 17 amino acids.